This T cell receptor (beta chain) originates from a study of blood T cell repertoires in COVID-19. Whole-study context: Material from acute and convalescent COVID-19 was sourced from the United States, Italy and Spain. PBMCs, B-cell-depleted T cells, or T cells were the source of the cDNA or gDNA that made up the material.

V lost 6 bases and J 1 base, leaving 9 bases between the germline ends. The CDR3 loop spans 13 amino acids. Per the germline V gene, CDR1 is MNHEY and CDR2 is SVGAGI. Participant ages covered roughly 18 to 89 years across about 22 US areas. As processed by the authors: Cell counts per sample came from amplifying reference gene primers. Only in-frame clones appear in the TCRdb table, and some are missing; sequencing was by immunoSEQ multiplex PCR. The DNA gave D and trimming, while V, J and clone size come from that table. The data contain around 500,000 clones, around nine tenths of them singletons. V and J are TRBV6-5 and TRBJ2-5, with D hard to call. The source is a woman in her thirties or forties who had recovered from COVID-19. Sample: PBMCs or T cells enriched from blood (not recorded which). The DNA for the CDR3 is TGTGCCAGCAGCCGCGGATCCCAAGAGACCCAGTACTTC. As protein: CASSRGSQETQYF.